This T cell receptor beta chain was sequenced for a study of cytomegalovirus exposure and HLA in healthy donors. General study findings and limits: In the analysis, some V segments, TRBV6-2 and TRBV6-3 included, were excluded as indistinguishable. Evidence from a later analysis indicated that most CMV-associated TCR beta chains looked HLA-restricted.

V lost 4 bases, J lost 2 bases, and 14 bases stayed unmatched. Germline V gene lookup returns CDR1 SQVTM and CDR2 ANQGSEA. The CDR3 runs to 16 residues. On this clone: Its antigen is unknown.

Healthy donors of bone marrow made up the group. The PCR had 60 Vbeta and 13 Jbeta primers. Libraries were prepared by immunoSEQ multiplex PCR; TCRdb keeps only in-frame clonotypes and omits some of them. The table shows 65,000 to 100,000 clones, with 75% to 85% occurring only once. The clonotype was recovered from a middle-aged woman in good health and CMV-seropositive. This chain connects TRBV29-1 to TRBJ2-7; 7 positions match TRBD1. The sequenced sample was PBMCs. In DNA form, the CDR3 reads TGCAGCGTTGGATTGAACAGGGGATACCCCACCTACGAGCAGTACTTC. Amino acid sequence: CSVGLNRGYPTYEQYF.